These T cell receptor beta chains were read from a single sample in a study of CD8 T cells in ankylosing spondylitis. Via MiXCR, TCRdb re-called the 5' RACE reads, giving one row per CDR3 protein. The sample consists of 700,000 or so distinct CDR3 sequences, around 20% of them appearing once. The sample taken for sequencing was blood, either unsorted or a sorted T cell fraction (not recorded which). The origin of the receptors is a male donor with ankylosing spondylitis. Both conserved end residues are part of each CDR3. The D gene is left open where the match is weak. Size values are once, few and many counts, or a class for expanded clones, and some rows have none.

v_call	d_call	j_call	cdr3_length	clone_size	cdr3_aa	cdr3_nt
TRBV2	TRBD1	TRBJ1-5	15	NA	CASSVNRGGNQPQHF	TGTGCCAGCAGTGTTAACAGGGGAGGCAATCAGCCCCAGCATTTT
TRBV4-2	TRBD2	TRBJ2-3	16	NA	CACSPRTSGGSDTQYF	TGTGCCTGCAGCCCGCGGACTAGCGGGGGATCAGATACGCAGTATTTT
TRBV20-1	TRBD2	TRBJ2-3	17	few	CSATGEGLAGQGDTQYF	TGCAGTGCCACGGGGGAGGGACTAGCGGGACAAGGAGATACGCAGTATTTT
TRBV3-1	NA	TRBJ2-1	15	few	CASSQGLNANNEQFF	TGTGCCAGCAGCCAAGGACTAAATGCGAACAATGAGCAGTTCTTC
TRBV12-5	NA	TRBJ1-2	14	NA	CASGLLQGVRPYTF	TGTGCTAGTGGGCTCCTCCAGGGTGTGAGGCCCTACACCTTC
TRBV3-1	NA	TRBJ2-1	15	NA	CASSQERSSYNEQFF	TGTGCCAGCAGCCAAGAGCGAAGCTCCTACAATGAGCAGTTCTTC
TRBV20-1	NA	TRBJ1-1	12	many	CSARRSNTEAFF	TGCAGTGCTCGACGGTCGAACACTGAAGCTTTCTTT
TRBV12-3/TRBV12-4	NA	TRBJ1-1	15	few	CASTPTPSLNTEAFF	TGTGCCAGCACCCCGACACCCTCGTTGAACACTGAAGCTTTCTTT
TRBV29-1	NA	TRBJ2-5	11	NA	CSVVQQETQYF	TGCAGCGTTGTACAGCAAGAGACCCAGTACTTC
TRBV9	TRBD1	TRBJ1-1	13	few	CASSAGQGSEAFF	TGTGCCAGCAGCGCCGGACAGGGGTCTGAAGCTTTCTTT
TRBV18	TRBD2	TRBJ2-2	15	NA	CASSPGAGGTGELFF	TGTGCCAGCTCACCTGGAGCGGGAGGTACCGGGGAGCTGTTTTTT
TRBV7-7	NA	TRBJ2-1	14	NA	CASSPTGDYNEQFF	TGTGCCAGCAGCCCAACTGGGGACTACAATGAGCAGTTCTTC
TRBV6-5	TRBD1	TRBJ1-5	16	few	CASSSDYRGGNQPQHF	TGTGCCAGCAGTTCCGATTACAGGGGTGGCAATCAGCCCCAGCATTTT
TRBV7-2	NA	TRBJ2-5	14	few	CASSPGAGQETQYF	TGTGCCAGCTCACCCGGCGCCGGCCAAGAGACCCAGTACTTC
TRBV12-3/TRBV12-4	TRBD1	TRBJ2-1	15	many	CASSLGDRAYNEQFF	TGTGCCAGCAGCTTGGGGGACAGGGCCTACAATGAGCAGTTCTTC
TRBV6-1	TRBD1	TRBJ1-5	15	NA	CASSEAGGAFQPQHF	TGTGCCAGCAGTGAAGCAGGGGGCGCTTTTCAGCCCCAGCATTTT
TRBV7-2	NA	TRBJ2-7	13	NA	CASSSGPVYEQYF	TGTGCCAGCAGCTCCGGACCCGTATACGAGCAGTACTTC
TRBV7-9	NA	TRBJ1-1	15	NA	CASSSPDSMNTEAFF	TGTGCCAGCAGCTCGCCGGACAGCATGAACACTGAAGCTTTCTTT
TRBV13	NA	TRBJ2-3	15	few	CASSYVSGVADTQYF	TGTGCCAGCAGCTACGTATCCGGGGTGGCAGATACGCAGTATTTT
TRBV2	NA	TRBJ1-4	16	many	CASSTAPGARNEKLFF	TGTGCCAGCAGTACCGCGCCGGGGGCGCGTAATGAAAAACTGTTTTTT
TRBV19	NA	TRBJ2-1	15	few	CASSRTASSLNEQFF	TGTGCCAGTAGTAGGACGGCTTCTAGCCTCAATGAGCAGTTCTTC
TRBV29-1	NA	TRBJ2-3	13	many	CSVEGGSTDTQYF	TGCAGCGTCGAGGGAGGCAGCACAGATACGCAGTATTTT
TRBV29-1	TRBD1	TRBJ1-5	13	few	CSVVLRGNQPQHF	TGCAGCGTTGTCCTCAGGGGGAATCAGCCCCAGCATTTT
TRBV5-6	NA	TRBJ1-2	16	few	CASSSQTGKRIYGYTF	TGTGCCAGCAGCTCGCAGACAGGCAAAAGAATTTATGGCTACACCTTC
TRBV7-8	TRBD1	TRBJ2-7	15	few	CASSWRDRGLNEQYF	TGTGCCAGCAGCTGGAGGGACAGGGGGCTCAACGAGCAGTACTTC
TRBV9	TRBD1	TRBJ2-3	15	few	CASSADRGVTDTQYF	TGTGCCAGCAGCGCTGACAGGGGTGTTACAGATACGCAGTATTTT
TRBV12-3/TRBV12-4	TRBD2	TRBJ2-7	18	few	CASSPPGLAGISSYEQYF	TGTGCCAGCAGCCCACCGGGACTAGCGGGGATAAGCTCCTACGAGCAGTACTTC
TRBV13	TRBD2	TRBJ2-1	18	NA	CTISPPRGLAGPNNEQFF	TGTACCATCAGCCCCCCCCGAGGGCTAGCGGGACCCAACAATGAGCAGTTCTTC
TRBV5-6	TRBD1	TRBJ2-5	17	NA	CASSLGGTGGHRETQYF	TGTGCCAGCAGCTTGGGAGGGACAGGGGGCCATCGGGAGACCCAGTACTTC
TRBV27	TRBD2	TRBJ2-1	16	NA	CASSLAGGPSLNEQFF	TGTGCCAGCAGCCTAGCGGGAGGGCCCTCCCTCAATGAGCAGTTCTTC
TRBV4-1	NA	TRBJ1-2	15	many	CASSHVTGTDYGYTF	TGCGCCAGCAGCCATGTTACAGGGACGGACTATGGCTACACCTTC
TRBV5-1	NA	TRBJ2-7	14	few	CASSLAGTIHEQYF	TGCGCCAGCAGCTTGGCAGGAACAATCCACGAGCAGTACTTC
TRBV5-1	NA	TRBJ2-1	16	NA	CASRVELAVSYNEQFF	TGCGCCAGCAGGGTTGAATTAGCGGTCTCCTACAATGAGCAGTTCTTC
TRBV12-3/TRBV12-4	NA	TRBJ2-1	16	many	CASSLGLAAPYNEQFF	TGTGCCAGCAGTTTGGGGCTAGCAGCCCCCTACAATGAGCAGTTCTTC
TRBV27	TRBD1	TRBJ2-4	13	many	CASSLGQGDIQYF	TGTGCCAGCAGTTTAGGACAGGGAGACATTCAGTACTTC
TRBV7-9	NA	TRBJ2-5	16	few	CASSLVYSLAEETQYF	TGTGCCAGCAGCTTAGTCTACAGTCTTGCGGAAGAGACCCAGTACTTC
TRBV2	NA	TRBJ2-1	13	NA	CASGQDANNEQFF	TGTGCCAGCGGCCAGGACGCCAACAATGAGCAGTTCTTC
TRBV20-1	NA	TRBJ1-6	14	few	CSARSSSYNSPLHF	TGCAGTGCGCGTTCGAGCTCCTATAATTCACCCCTCCACTTT
TRBV4-3	NA	TRBJ1-1	15	few	CASSQDLSGYTEAFF	TGCGCCAGCAGCCAAGATCTCTCGGGCTACACTGAAGCTTTCTTT
TRBV20-1	TRBD2	TRBJ2-7	13	many	CSAGLAGSYEQYF	TGCAGTGCGGGACTAGCGGGGTCCTACGAGCAGTACTTC
TRBV6-2/TRBV6-3	TRBD1	TRBJ2-7	16	few	CASSYSPGTGAYEQYF	TGTGCCAGCAGTTACAGCCCCGGGACAGGGGCCTACGAGCAGTACTTC
TRBV27	NA	TRBJ2-2	15	NA	CASSWNGAGSGELFF	TGTGCCAGCAGTTGGAACGGGGCCGGTTCCGGGGAGCTGTTTTTT
TRBV7-8	NA	TRBJ1-5	15	NA	CASSRRSDFNQPQHF	TGTGCCAGCAGCAGAAGGTCGGATTTTAATCAGCCCCAGCATTTT
TRBV18	TRBD1	TRBJ2-1	15	NA	CASSTRQGAYNEQFF	TGTGCCAGCTCAACCCGACAGGGGGCATACAATGAGCAGTTCTTC
TRBV11-2	TRBD2	TRBJ2-5	16	NA	CASSSDTSGVQETQYF	TGTGCCAGCAGCTCAGATACTAGCGGGGTGCAAGAGACCCAGTACTTC
TRBV9	NA	TRBJ2-2	14	NA	CASSGETETGELFF	TGTGCCAGCAGCGGCGAGACTGAAACCGGGGAGCTGTTTTTT